This T cell receptor (beta chain) stems from a study of blood T cell repertoires in COVID-19. Study overall: COVID-19 samples, acute and convalescent, were from the United States, Italy and Spain. The cDNA or gDNA used as material had been derived from T cells, B-cell-depleted T cells, or PBMCs.

Data came from immunoSEQ multiplex PCR; TCRdb stores just in-frame clones and leaves some out. Of under 130,000 clones listed, 88% were seen once; the top ten hold less than 4.5%. This clone was counted a single time. CDR1 SNHLY and CDR2 FYNNEI come from the germline V gene. The length of the CDR3 is 16 residues. J gave up 0 bases and V 8 bases, and 7 bases lay outside the gene matches. The specimen sequenced was peripheral blood. This TCR was sampled from a human donor in a cohort sampled during active COVID-19. The chain couples TRBV2 to TRBJ1-6; 7 nucleotides align to TRBD1. The CDR3 nucleotides read TGTGCCAGCTATAACAGGGGAAGCTCCTATAATTCACCCCTCCACTTT. This sequence encodes CASYNRGSSYNSPLHF.